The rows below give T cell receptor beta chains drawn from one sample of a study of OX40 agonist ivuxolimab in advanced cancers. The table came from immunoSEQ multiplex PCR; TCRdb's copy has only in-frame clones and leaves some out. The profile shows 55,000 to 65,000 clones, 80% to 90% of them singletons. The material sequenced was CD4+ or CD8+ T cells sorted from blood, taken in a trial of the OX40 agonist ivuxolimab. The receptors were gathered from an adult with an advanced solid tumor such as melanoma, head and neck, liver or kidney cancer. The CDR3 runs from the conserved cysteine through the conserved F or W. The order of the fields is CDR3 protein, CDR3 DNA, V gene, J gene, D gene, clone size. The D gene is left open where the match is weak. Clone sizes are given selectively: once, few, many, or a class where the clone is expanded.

CDR3 protein: CASSGTENSPLHF
CDR3 DNA: TGTGCCAGCAGCGGGACAGAGAATTCACCCCTCCACTTT
V gene: TRBV7-9
J gene: TRBJ1-6
D gene: TRBD1
clone size: .

CDR3 protein: CAGGGGPSYEQYF
CDR3 DNA: TGTGCCGGTGGGGGAGGCCCCTCCTACGAGCAGTACTTC
V gene: TRBV2
J gene: TRBJ2-7
D gene: .
clone size: .

CDR3 protein: CASSYSTGGNYGYTF
CDR3 DNA: TGTGCCAGCAGTTACTCGACAGGGGGAAACTATGGCTACACCTTC
V gene: TRBV6-5
J gene: TRBJ1-2
D gene: TRBD1
clone size: .

CDR3 protein: CSGDSVGRETQYF
CDR3 DNA: TGCAGCGGGGACAGTGTCGGGCGAGAGACCCAGTACTTC
V gene: TRBV29-1
J gene: TRBJ2-5
D gene: TRBD1
clone size: once

CDR3 protein: CASRPTGAMYF
CDR3 DNA: TGCGCCAGCAGACCGACAGGGGCTATGTACTTC
V gene: TRBV23-1
J gene: TRBJ2-7
D gene: TRBD1
clone size: .

CDR3 protein: CASSEWAGQEDYGYTF
CDR3 DNA: TGCGCCAGCAGTGAGTGGGCGGGACAGGAAGACTATGGCTACACCTTC
V gene: TRBV10-2
J gene: TRBJ1-2
D gene: TRBD1
clone size: .

CDR3 protein: CATSRGGQGSSAAFF
CDR3 DNA: TGTGCCACCAGCAGAGGGGGGCAGGGTTCATCTGCAGCTTTCTTT
V gene: TRBV15
J gene: TRBJ1-1
D gene: .
clone size: .

CDR3 protein: CASSNRRDDGYTF
CDR3 DNA: TGTGCCAGCAGCAATCGACGGGATGATGGCTACACCTTC
V gene: TRBV6-6
J gene: TRBJ1-2
D gene: .
clone size: .

CDR3 protein: CATSRGAGGPGYTF
CDR3 DNA: TGTGCCACCAGCAGAGGGGCAGGGGGCCCGGGCTACACCTTC
V gene: TRBV15
J gene: TRBJ1-2
D gene: TRBD1
clone size: few

CDR3 protein: CASSLDQEETQYF
CDR3 DNA: TGCGCCAGCAGCCTGGACCAGGAGGAGACCCAGTACTTC
V gene: TRBV5-1
J gene: TRBJ2-5
D gene: .
clone size: .

CDR3 protein: CASSQGRLRDTLLNTEAFF
CDR3 DNA: TGCGCCAGCAGCCAAGGGCGCCTCCGGGACACCTTGCTGAACACTGAAGCTTTCTTT
V gene: TRBV4-1
J gene: TRBJ1-1
D gene: .
clone size: .

CDR3 protein: CASSPKDRANEQYF
CDR3 DNA: TGTGCCAGCAGCCCGAAGGACAGGGCCAACGAGCAGTACTTC
V gene: TRBV5-4
J gene: TRBJ2-7
D gene: TRBD1
clone size: .

CDR3 protein: CASSPPSNSYNSPLHF
CDR3 DNA: TGTGCCAGCAGCCCCCCTTCAAACTCCTATAATTCACCCCTCCACTTT
V gene: TRBV5-4
J gene: TRBJ1-6
D gene: .
clone size: once

CDR3 protein: CASSPQTSADTQYF
CDR3 DNA: TGTGCCAGCAGCCCCCAGACTAGCGCAGATACGCAGTATTTT
V gene: TRBV7-2
J gene: TRBJ2-3
D gene: TRBD2
clone size: .

CDR3 protein: CAWSRQHEQYF
CDR3 DNA: TGTGCCTGGAGTCGGCAGCACGAGCAGTACTTC
V gene: TRBV30
J gene: TRBJ2-7
D gene: .
clone size: .

CDR3 protein: CASRSGLQQFF
CDR3 DNA: TGTGCCAGCAGATCGGGCCTTCAGCAGTTCTTC
V gene: TRBV28
J gene: TRBJ2-1
D gene: .
clone size: .